Following are 14 T cell receptor beta chains from one sample sequenced in a study of CD8 T cells in ankylosing spondylitis. MiXCR, run by TCRdb on the 5' RACE reads, gives a single entry per CDR3 protein. The table lists about 360,000 distinct CDR3 sequences, roughly 15% of them singletons, with 0.95% to 1.4% in the top ten. The sequencing input was blood, either unsorted or a sorted T cell fraction (not recorded which). The receptors were gathered from a male donor with ankylosing spondylitis or in good health (not recorded which).

The V and J genes are TRBV6-5 and TRBJ2-5; 8 bases agree with TRBD2. The germline gives CDR1 MNHEY, CDR2 SVGAGI. The CDR3 is made up of 15 amino acids. V gave up 4 bases and J gave up 6 bases; unmatched junction bases: 10. This chain's CDR3 is CASSSRLASHQTQYF. Written as DNA, the CDR3 is TGTGCCAGCAGTTCCCGACTAGCGTCCCACCAGACCCAGTACTTC.

This clonotype was picked up a small number of times. The chain recombines TRBV29-1 with TRBJ2-5; possible D gene TRBD1, 6 bases. With 8 bases removed from V and 5 bases from J, the gap between germline ends came to 18 bases. The CDR3 consists of 13 residues. CDR1 and CDR2 (germline): SQVTM, ANQGSEA. The chain's CDR3 is CSSREGVGETQYF. The CDR3 DNA is TGCAGCTCCCGAGAGGGGGTTGGGGAGACCCAGTACTTC. Drawing the rest from reference TRBV29-1 and TRBJ2-5, the complete variable domain is SAVISQKPSRDICQRGTSLTIQCQVDSQVTMMFWYRQQPGQSLTLIATANQGSEATYESGFVIDKFPISRPNLTFSTLTVSNMSPEDSSIYLCSSREGVGETQYFGPGTRLLVL.

There are many counts of this clonotype. The chain links TRBV29-1 to TRBJ2-7, with no clear D. The CDR3 has 12 amino acids. The germline V gene has CDR1 SQVTM and CDR2 ANQGSEA. V shed 4 bases and J shed 1 base, with 8 bases lying between them. CDR3 nucleotides: TGCAGCGTTGTCGACGCTTCCTACGAGCAGTACTTC. Protein sequence: CSVVDASYEQYF.

The V call is TRBV5-1, the J call TRBJ2-3, with 9 bases fitting TRBD2. The V and J ends lost 4 bases and 7 bases, in that order; junction bases with no gene match: 10. The CDR3 length is 15 residues. Germline CDR1 and CDR2: SGHRS and YFSETQ. The CDR3 nucleotides are TGCGCCAGCAGCAACCCGGTAGCGGGGGCCTATACGCAGTATTTT. As protein: CASSNPVAGAYTQYF.

This clonotype was found many times. The chain uses TRBV4-1 and TRBJ2-3; 8 positions match TRBD2. J gave up 6 bases and V 3 bases, and 11 bases lay outside the gene matches. Germline assignment: CDR1 MGHRA and CDR2 YSYEKL. The CDR3 covers 16 residues. The CDR3 coding sequence is TGCGCCAGCAGCCAGGGCCGGACTAGCAGTTTGGATACGCAGTATTTT. Translated: CASSQGRTSSLDTQYF.

This clonotype occurred a few times. The chain is built from TRBV5-1 and TRBJ2-1; tentative D call: TRBD1 (6 bases). V was trimmed by 2 bases and J by 2 bases, leaving 14 bases between them. This CDR3 has 16 amino acids. From germline, CDR1 is SGHRS and CDR2 YFSETQ. The CDR3 is CASSLIEAGAYNEQFF. In DNA form, the CDR3 reads TGCGCCAGCAGCTTAATAGAGGCAGGGGCCTACAATGAGCAGTTCTTC.

J is TRBJ2-7 and V is TRBV20-1, with 10 bases aligning to TRBD2. V was pared by 6 bases and J by 4 bases, with 9 bases of the junction left unmatched. Looked up from germline, CDR1 is DFQATT and CDR2 is SNEGSKA (reference sequence). This CDR3 is built from 14 residues. The chain's CDR3 is CSAKTGLATYEQYF. The DNA of the CDR3 is TGCAGTGCCAAGACGGGACTAGCGACATACGAGCAGTACTTC.

This chain joins TRBV5-6 and TRBJ2-7, with 15 positions matching TRBD2. Germline values: CDR1 SGHDT, CDR2 YYEEEE. After removal of 4 bases from V and 1 base from J, the junction contained 6 bases not matched to a gene. There are 17 residues in the CDR3. CDR3 amino acids: CASSPGTSGRLSYEQYF. As DNA, the CDR3 is TGTGCCAGCAGCCCCGGGACTAGCGGGAGGTTATCCTACGAGCAGTACTTC.

The J gene is TRBJ2-5, the V gene TRBV5-1, with a tentative D call TRBD1 (6 bases). This CDR3 spans 16 amino acids. Germline lookup yields CDR1 SGHRS and CDR2 YFSETQ. V lost 4 bases, J lost 5 bases, and 21 bases lay in between. The CDR3 DNA reads TGCGCCAGCAGCCGAACCGGGACACCTCAAGAGGAGACCCAGTACTTC. It yields the protein CASSRTGTPQEETQYF.

This clonotype was picked up a small number of times. The chain couples TRBV7-9 to TRBJ1-1, with TRBD1 matching 8 bases. J was trimmed by 4 bases and V by 2 bases; bases with no gene match: 9. CDR1 is SEHNR, CDR2 FQNEAQ, per germline (reference sequence). The CDR3 length is 16 residues. This CDR3 is CASSLPQGASGTEAFF. Written as DNA, the CDR3 is TGTGCCAGCAGCTTACCCCAGGGGGCTTCGGGCACTGAAGCTTTCTTT.

This clonotype was found a few times. The chain has TRBV5-1 and TRBJ1-4; TRBD1 is a possible D gene (6 bases). The germline V gene has CDR1 SGHRS and CDR2 YFSETQ. CDR3 length equals 16 residues. V lost 0 bases, J lost 3 bases, and 12 bases lay in between. CDR3 loop: CASSLDRVGPNEKLFF. The CDR3 bases are TGCGCCAGCAGCTTGGACAGGGTGGGCCCTAATGAAAAACTGTTTTTT.

The V and J genes are TRBV14 and TRBJ1-6, with D unclear. Germline CDR1 SGHDN, CDR2 FVKESK. The V and J ends lost 2 bases and 8 bases respectively, with 13 bases between them. CDR3 size: 15 residues. Here the CDR3 DNA reads TGTGCCAGCAGCCAAAGAACAGCCACCCATTCACCCCTCCACTTT. This encodes CASSQRTATHSPLHF.

This sequence joins TRBV27 and TRBJ1-2; no definite D call. This CDR3 is 15 amino acids long. Germline lookup yields CDR1 MNHEY and CDR2 SMNVEV (reference sequence). V lost 2 bases, J lost 2 bases, and 12 bases lay in between. CDR3 sequence: CASSLAGSVNYGYTF. CDR3 nucleotides: TGTGCCAGCAGTTTAGCCGGCTCCGTGAACTATGGCTACACCTTC.

The sample holds many counts of this clonotype. This chain connects TRBV12-3 or TRBV12-4 to TRBJ2-7; possible D gene TRBD2, 6 bases. Trimming removed 6 bases at V and 7 bases at J, with 22 bases between. The CDR3 has 15 amino acids. CDR3 protein: CASRPWDSTSGEQYF. Written as DNA, the CDR3 is TGTGCCAGCAGACCTTGGGACTCCACCTCGGGGGAGCAGTACTTC.